The clone carrying this T cell receptor beta chain was observed at least ten times. The entry originates in a study of regulatory T cells in long-lasting Graves disease. The CDR3 consists of 15 residues. Germline loops: CDR1 DFQATT, CDR2 SNEGSKA (reference sequence). Trimming left V 0 bases short and J 12 bases short, with 21 bases between. Time point noted: newly diagnosed GD, antithyroid drugs for less than 3 months. RNA isolated from PBMCs was used to make the TCR library. Staff took roughly 9.1 milliliters of peripheral blood and put it into EDTA tubes. CDR3 regions were amplified by Arm-PCR using iRepertoire HTBI primers to build TCR beta libraries. TCRdb re-called the multiplex PCR reads with MiXCR, one entry per CDR3 protein. The sample carries 200,000 to 250,000 distinct CDR3 sequences, roughly a fifth recorded once.

This sequence was found in a female donor with Graves disease. This sample comprised peripheral blood mononuclear cells (PBMCs), obtained at new diagnosis, from a patient treated with antithyroid drugs. The chain is built from TRBV20-1 and TRBJ2-1; possibly TRBD1 or TRBD2 for D (6 bases each). The CDR3, as DNA: TGCAGTGCTAGAGATCAACGGGGGCTGGAGGACGTGCAGTTCTTC. This codes for CSARDQRGLEDVQFF.